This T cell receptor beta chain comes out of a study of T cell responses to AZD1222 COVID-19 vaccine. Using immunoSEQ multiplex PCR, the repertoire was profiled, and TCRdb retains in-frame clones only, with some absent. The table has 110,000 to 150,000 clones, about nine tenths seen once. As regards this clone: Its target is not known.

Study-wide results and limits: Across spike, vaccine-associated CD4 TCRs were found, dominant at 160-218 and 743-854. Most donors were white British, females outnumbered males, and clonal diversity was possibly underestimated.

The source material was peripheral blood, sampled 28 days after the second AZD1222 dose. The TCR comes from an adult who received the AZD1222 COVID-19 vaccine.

The CDR3: CASSGGGKPTNQPQHF. Here the CDR3 DNA reads TGTGCCAGCAGTGGGGGAGGGAAACCAACCAATCAGCCCCAGCATTTT. The chain joins TRBV28 to TRBJ1-5; D perhaps matches TRBD1 (5 bases). V lost 5 bases and J 3 bases, leaving 17 bases between the germline ends. The CDR3 contains 16 residues. Germline V gives CDR1 MDHEN, CDR2 SYDVKM.